Below are 17 T cell receptor beta chains sequenced from a single sample in a study of blood T cell repertoires in COVID-19. TCRdb keeps only in-frame clones here, not all; method: immunoSEQ multiplex PCR. The sample has over 100,000 clones; approximately 80% are singletons. The sequenced sample was peripheral blood. Source of these receptors: a woman aged 55-75 years with acute or convalescent COVID-19.

V and J are TRBV18 and TRBJ2-7, with D possibly TRBD2 on 5 matching bases. Germline CDR1 KGHSH, CDR2 LQKENI. The CDR3 loop spans 14 amino acids. Between the trimmed V and J ends, which lost 2 bases and 1 base, there was a span of 9 bases. In nucleotides, the CDR3 is TGTGCCAGCTCACCAAACCCGGGGTCCTACGAGCAGTACGTC. Its translation: CASSPNPGSYEQYV.

The chain has TRBV24-1 and TRBJ1-5, with 7 bases that match TRBD1. V was pared by 3 bases and J by 7 bases, with 2 bases of the junction left unmatched. Germline-derived CDR1 and CDR2 are KGHDR and SFDVKD. This CDR3 contains 13 residues. The CDR3 loop reads CATSDRTGQPQHF. The DNA for the CDR3 is TGTGCCACCAGTGATCGGACAGGCCAGCCCCAGCATTTT.

The chain recombines TRBV10-1 with TRBJ2-3; maybe TRBD1 (6 bases). There are 15 residues in the CDR3. The germline CDR1 and CDR2 sequences are WNHNN and SYGVQD (reference sequence). V was shortened by 3 bases and J by 0 bases, with 10 bases between the two germline ends. CDR3 amino acids: CASSDDRISTDTQYF. CDR3 nucleotide sequence: TGCGCCAGCAGTGATGACAGGATTAGCACAGATACGCAGTATTTT.

V gene TRBV9 combines with J gene TRBJ2-1; 7 nucleotides match TRBD2. Germline loops: CDR1 SGDLS, CDR2 YYNGEE. Trimming cost V 3 bases and J 15 bases; bases outside gene matches: 15. The CDR3 contains 14 residues. In DNA, the CDR3 is TGTGCCAGCAGCGCGGGGCTCCGCGGCGGGGGTCGGTTCTTC. This sequence encodes CASSAGLRGGGRFF.

The V gene is TRBV7-9, the J gene TRBJ2-7; D uncertain. The CDR3 sequence is 14 residues long. With 1 base removed from V and 6 bases from J, the gap between germline ends came to 13 bases. Germline loops: CDR1 SEHNR, CDR2 FQNEAQ (reference sequence). CDR3 amino acids: CASSLEGDWSEQYF. CDR3 nucleotide sequence: TGTGCCAGCAGCTTAGAAGGAGATTGGTCCGAGCAGTACTTC.

The chain joins TRBV14 to TRBJ1-2, with 7 bases aligning to TRBD1. From germline, CDR1 is SGHDN and CDR2 FVKESK. This CDR3 has 13 amino acids. V shed 4 bases and J 7 bases; nucleotides not matched to a gene: 6. CDR3 loop: CASSPDRVSGYTF. DNA for the CDR3: TGTGCCAGCAGCCCTGACAGGGTTTCTGGCTACACCTTC.

V and J are TRBV7-3 and TRBJ2-3; 8 nucleotides align to TRBD2. The length of the CDR3 is 16 residues. Germline CDR1 SGHTA, CDR2 FQGTGA. V lost 6 bases to trimming and J lost 0 bases; unmatched junction nucleotides: 8. The CDR3 region is CASSRGAGGSTDTQYF. DNA for the CDR3: TGTGCCAGCAGTCGGGGTGCGGGGGGAAGCACAGATACGCAGTATTTT.

J is TRBJ1-6 and V is TRBV5-1; tentative D call: TRBD1 (6 bases). Germline assignment: CDR1 SGHRS and CDR2 YFSETQ. V gave up 2 bases and J gave up 5 bases, with 11 bases separating them. This CDR3 region has 15 residues. CDR3 amino acids: CASSLTGRDNSPLHF. DNA for the CDR3: TGCGCCAGCAGCTTAACAGGGAGGGATAATTCACCCCTCCACTTT.

This sequence joins TRBV29-1 and TRBJ1-2; 9 positions match TRBD1. V shed 6 bases, J shed 4 bases, and the junction held 9 bases outside the gene matches. This CDR3 has 14 residues. CDR1 is SQVTM and CDR2 is ANQGSEA in the germline V gene. Here the CDR3 DNA reads TGCAGCGTACAAGGACAGGGGTGGATCTATGGCTACACCTTC. It yields the protein CSVQGQGWIYGYTF.

The CDR3 region is CASSRTGSLNYGYTF. In DNA, the CDR3 is TGTGCCAGTAGTAGAACAGGGAGCCTCAACTATGGCTACACCTTC. The chain couples TRBV19 to TRBJ1-2; TRBD1 might be the D (6 bases). The CDR3 consists of 15 residues. Trimming left V 4 bases short and J 2 bases short, with 14 bases between. Germline CDR1 reads LNHDA; CDR2 reads SQIVND (reference sequence).

This clone was observed a few times. This chain connects TRBV30 to TRBJ1-2; TRBD1 is a possible D gene (6 bases). V lost 8 bases to trimming and J lost 2 bases, with 18 bases between them. This CDR3 region has 14 residues. Looked up from germline, CDR1 is GTSNPN and CDR2 is SVGIG (reference sequence). The CDR3: CAAPSGGRNYGYTF. In DNA, the CDR3 is TGTGCCGCCCCCTCGGGGGGCAGGAACTATGGCTACACCTTC.

V gene TRBV9 combines with J gene TRBJ1-1; 9 bases match TRBD1. CDR3 length equals 18 residues. V gave up 3 bases and J gave up 7 bases; unmatched junction bases: 19. Looked up from germline, CDR1 is SGDLS and CDR2 is YYNGEE. CDR3 DNA sequence: TGTGCCAGCAGCGCAAGTCAGGGGGACAGGGACAGAAAGGGTGAAGCTTTCTTT. Translated, it gives CASSASQGDRDRKGEAFF. Drawing the rest from reference TRBV9 and TRBJ1-1, the complete variable domain is DSGVTQTPKHLITATGQRVTLRCSPRSGDLSVYWYQQSLDQGLQFLIQYYNGEERAKGNILERFSAQQFPDLHSELNLSSLELGDSALYFCASSASQGDRDRKGEAFFGQGTRLTVV.

This clone was observed a few times. The chain carries TRBV7-3 and TRBJ2-2, with TRBD1 matching over 8 bases. This CDR3 is built from 14 residues. With 6 bases clipped from V and 1 base from J, the junction kept 1 base outside the gene matches. Germline loops: CDR1 SGHTA, CDR2 FQGTGA. The CDR3 DNA is TGTGCCAGCAGAGGGACAGGGAACACCGGGGAGCTGTTTTTT. This codes for CASRGTGNTGELFF.

V gene TRBV20-1 combines with J gene TRBJ1-1; 7 nucleotides line up with TRBD1. The CDR3 runs 16 residues. Germline V gene data show CDR1 as DFQATT and CDR2 as SNEGSKA (reference sequence). J gave up 1 base and V 3 bases, and 11 bases lay outside the gene matches. CDR3 sequence (DNA): TGCAGTGCTAGTCTACAGGGGCAAGGAAGGAACACTGAAGCTTTCTTT. Translating it yields CSASLQGQGRNTEAFF.

There are a few counts of this clone. The chain has TRBV27 and TRBJ1-5, with a weak D call TRBD1 (6 bases). With 2 bases removed from V and 5 bases from J, the gap between germline ends came to 10 bases. The germline gives CDR1 MNHEY, CDR2 SMNVEV (reference sequence). The CDR3 is made up of 14 amino acids. CDR3 loop: CASSLAQGYQPQHF. CDR3 coding DNA: TGTGCCAGCAGTTTAGCCCAGGGGTATCAGCCCCAGCATTTT.

This rearrangement joins TRBV30 to TRBJ1-2; D remains unclear. CDR1 is GTSNPN, CDR2 SVGIG, per germline (reference sequence). Trimming stripped 3 bases from V and 8 bases from J, with 16 bases between. The CDR3 runs to 13 residues. CDR3 coding DNA: TGTGCCTGGAGCCCCCACCGCGCCGGGGGCTACACCTTC. It is translated as CAWSPHRAGGYTF.

V gene TRBV30 combines with J gene TRBJ1-3; tentatively, D is TRBD1 (5 bases). Germline V gives CDR1 GTSNPN, CDR2 SVGIG (reference sequence). V was trimmed by 2 bases and J by 2 bases, leaving 7 bases between them. The CDR3 runs to 13 residues. The chain's CDR3 is CAWSRGTGNTIYF. The CDR3 DNA follows: TGTGCCTGGAGTAGGGGAACTGGAAACACCATATATTTT.